Listed below are T cell receptor beta chains from one sample, sequenced in a study of graft-versus-host responses after intestinal transplantation. The antigens of these receptors remain unknown. Using immunoSEQ multiplex PCR, the repertoire was profiled, and TCRdb retains in-frame clones only, with some absent. The sample yields tens of thousands of clones, more than 80% seen once. The specimen comprised unstimulated CD8+ T cells sorted from spleen or lymph node cells, sampled before intestinal transplant. Receptors were obtained from a human donor who received an intestinal transplant. The CDR3 runs from the conserved cysteine through the conserved F or W. Each record gives: V gene, clone size, D gene, J gene, CDR3 protein, CDR3 DNA. The D gene is left open where the match is weak. Clone sizes are given selectively: once, few, many, or a class where the clone is expanded.

V: TRBV18; size: -; D: TRBD1; J: TRBJ1-2; CDR3: CASTWDRGRLGYTF; DNA: TGTGCCAGCACGTGGGACAGGGGGCGGCTTGGCTACACCTTC
V: TRBV19; size: -; D: TRBD1; J: TRBJ2-2; CDR3: CASSLQGSGELFF; DNA: TGTGCCAGTAGCCTACAGGGGTCTGGGGAGCTGTTTTTT
V: TRBV30; size: -; D: -; J: TRBJ2-1; CDR3: CAWTQSHEGSYNEQFF; DNA: TGTGCCTGGACCCAATCCCATGAGGGCTCCTACAATGAGCAGTTCTTC
V: TRBV10-1; size: -; D: TRBD2; J: TRBJ2-5; CDR3: CASSESHYSGRDEEETQYF; DNA: TGCGCCAGCAGTGAGTCCCACTATAGCGGGAGGGACGAGGAAGAGACCCAGTACTTC
V: TRBV9; size: -; D: TRBD1; J: TRBJ2-1; CDR3: CASSARDRGSQEQFF; DNA: TGTGCCAGCAGCGCCCGGGACAGGGGGTCCCAGGAGCAGTTCTTC
V: TRBV7-9; size: -; D: -; J: TRBJ2-7; CDR3: CASSQSTPFEQYF; DNA: TGTGCCAGCAGCCAATCCACTCCTTTCGAGCAGTACTTC
V: TRBV15; size: -; D: -; J: TRBJ2-7; CDR3: CASSPGGATYEQYF; DNA: TGTGCCTCCAGCCCGGGGGGCGCGACCTACGAGCAGTACTTC
V: TRBV6-1; size: few; D: -; J: TRBJ2-2; CDR3: CASILGVNTGELFF; DNA: TGTGCCAGCATATTAGGGGTTAACACCGGGGAGCTGTTTTTT
V: TRBV4-1; size: once; D: TRBD1; J: TRBJ1-2; CDR3: CASSRRTTGTGSPYYGYTF; DNA: TGCGCCAGCAGCCGTCGTACCACCGGGACAGGGTCCCCTTACTATGGCTACACCTTC
V: TRBV5-1; size: -; D: -; J: TRBJ1-4; CDR3: CASSLEGVLGEKLFF; DNA: TGCGCCAGCAGCTTGGAAGGGGTTTTGGGGGAAAAACTGTTTTTT
V: TRBV19; size: -; D: TRBD1; J: TRBJ1-5; CDR3: CASSTWGQGNQPQHF; DNA: TGTGCCAGTAGTACGTGGGGACAGGGAAATCAGCCCCAGCATTTT
V: TRBV2; size: -; D: TRBD1; J: TRBJ1-5; CDR3: CASSEDRGNQPQHF; DNA: TGTGCCAGCAGTGAGGACAGGGGCAATCAGCCCCAGCATTTT
V: TRBV29-1; size: -; D: TRBD1; J: TRBJ1-1; CDR3: CSVLTGWTEAFF; DNA: TGCAGCGTTCTGACAGGGTGGACTGAAGCTTTCTTT
V: TRBV13; size: -; D: TRBD2; J: TRBJ2-5; CDR3: CASSLTSGGASQETQYF; DNA: TGTGCCAGCAGCTTGACTAGCGGGGGGGCCTCTCAAGAGACCCAGTACTTC
V: TRBV10-2; size: -; D: TRBD1; J: TRBJ1-5; CDR3: CASSPEDRGLQPQHF; DNA: TGCGCCAGCAGCCCCGAGGACAGGGGGCTTCAGCCCCAGCATTTT
V: TRBV10-3; size: -; D: -; J: TRBJ1-2; CDR3: CAISESTEGWVYGYTF; DNA: TGTGCCATCAGTGAGTCGACGGAGGGGTGGGTCTATGGCTACACCTTC
V: TRBV19; size: -; D: TRBD2; J: TRBJ2-3; CDR3: CASMLAGEADTQYF; DNA: TGTGCCAGTATGTTGGCGGGAGAAGCAGATACGCAGTATTTT
V: TRBV5-6; size: -; D: TRBD1; J: TRBJ2-5; CDR3: CASSSGTGLETQYF; DNA: TGTGCCAGCAGTTCTGGGACAGGGTTAGAGACCCAGTACTTC
V: TRBV28; size: -; D: TRBD2; J: TRBJ2-5; CDR3: CASSLILAGGPGETQYF; DNA: TGTGCCAGCAGTTTAATCCTAGCGGGAGGGCCGGGTGAGACCCAGTACTTC
V: TRBV28; size: -; D: TRBD2; J: TRBJ2-5; CDR3: CASSPSAGGRQETQYF; DNA: TGTGCCAGCAGTCCCTCAGCGGGGGGGCGGCAAGAGACCCAGTACTTC
V: TRBV9; size: -; D: TRBD1; J: TRBJ1-3; CDR3: CASSMTGVGNTIYF; DNA: TGTGCCAGCAGTATGACAGGGGTTGGAAACACCATATATTTT
V: TRBV6-5; size: -; D: -; J: TRBJ2-1; CDR3: CASSYQEGARNEQFF; DNA: TGTGCCAGCAGTTATCAGGAGGGGGCGCGCAATGAGCAGTTCTTC
V: TRBV2; size: -; D: TRBD2; J: TRBJ2-1; CDR3: CASRRRLLAGGYNEQFF; DNA: TGTGCCAGCAGACGCAGATTACTAGCGGGAGGATACAATGAGCAGTTCTTC
V: TRBV2; size: -; D: -; J: TRBJ2-7; CDR3: CASSLPRRTDLCEQYF; DNA: TGTGCCAGCAGTCTACCAAGGAGGACTGACCTCTGCGAGCAGTACTTC
V: TRBV2; size: -; D: TRBD2; J: TRBJ2-5; CDR3: CASSQGLADVKETQYF; DNA: TGTGCCAGCAGTCAAGGACTAGCGGACGTCAAGGAGACCCAGTACTTC
V: TRBV28; size: few; D: TRBD1; J: TRBJ2-7; CDR3: CASRTHQGASTYEQYF; DNA: TGTGCCAGCAGAACCCACCAGGGGGCTTCAACCTACGAGCAGTACTTC
V: TRBV25-1; size: -; D: -; J: TRBJ2-2; CDR3: CASSSVGDGTGELFF; DNA: TGTGCCAGCAGTTCCGTCGGGGATGGGACCGGGGAGCTGTTTTTT
V: TRBV9; size: -; D: TRBD1; J: TRBJ1-5; CDR3: CASSGRDRDQPQHF; DNA: TGTGCCAGCAGCGGCCGGGACAGGGACCAGCCCCAGCATTTT
V: TRBV2; size: -; D: -; J: TRBJ2-7; CDR3: CAIMGLTEKVYEQYF; DNA: TGTGCCATTATGGGACTGACGGAAAAAGTTTACGAGCAGTACTTC
V: TRBV15; size: -; D: -; J: TRBJ2-7; CDR3: CATSIELVSYEQYF; DNA: TGTGCCACCAGCATCGAGCTAGTGTCCTACGAGCAGTACTTC
V: TRBV5-6; size: -; D: -; J: TRBJ1-1; CDR3: CASRPLRNTEAFF; DNA: TGTGCCAGCAGGCCTCTAAGGAACACTGAAGCTTTCTTT
V: TRBV5-1; size: -; D: -; J: TRBJ1-1; CDR3: CASSLQGTEAFF; DNA: TGCGCCAGCAGCTTACAGGGAACTGAAGCTTTCTTT
V: TRBV7-2; size: once; D: -; J: TRBJ2-7; CDR3: CASSRRLGAYEQYF; DNA: TGTGCCAGCAGCCGACGACTAGGAGCCTACGAGCAGTACTTC
V: TRBV28; size: -; D: -; J: TRBJ1-3; CDR3: CASSIRNTIYF; DNA: TGTGCCAGCAGTATAAGAAACACCATATATTTT
V: TRBV9; size: -; D: -; J: TRBJ2-1; CDR3: CASSAGNEQFF; DNA: TGTGCCAGCAGCGCAGGCAATGAGCAGTTCTTC
V: TRBV2; size: -; D: -; J: TRBJ1-1; CDR3: CASRGEGSTEAFF; DNA: TGTGCCAGTAGAGGGGAGGGTAGCACTGAAGCTTTCTTT
V: TRBV9; size: -; D: TRBD2; J: TRBJ2-7; CDR3: CASSPEGTSGYSYEQYF; DNA: TGTGCCAGCAGCCCAGAAGGGACTAGCGGTTACTCCTACGAGCAGTACTTC
V: TRBV6-1; size: -; D: -; J: TRBJ1-1; CDR3: CASSEVLGALNTEAFF; DNA: TGTGCCAGCAGTGAAGTCCTTGGGGCTCTGAACACTGAAGCTTTCTTT
V: TRBV25-1; size: -; D: -; J: TRBJ1-1; CDR3: CASSEEGRTEAFF; DNA: TGTGCCAGCAGTGAAGAGGGTCGGACTGAAGCTTTCTTT
V: TRBV5-1; size: -; D: TRBD2; J: TRBJ2-1; CDR3: CASSSERELSYNEQFF; DNA: TGCGCCAGCAGCTCGGAGCGGGAGCTATCCTACAATGAGCAGTTCTTC
V: TRBV4-2; size: -; D: -; J: TRBJ2-1; CDR3: CASSQRSPEDNEQFF; DNA: TGTGCCAGCAGCCAAAGGTCTCCCGAGGACAATGAGCAGTTCTTC
V: TRBV27; size: -; D: -; J: TRBJ1-6; CDR3: CASSLGTVGSPLHF; DNA: TGTGCCAGCAGTTTAGGAACAGTAGGATCACCCCTCCACTTT
V: TRBV5-6; size: -; D: -; J: TRBJ1-4; CDR3: CASSFSRATNEKLFF; DNA: TGTGCCAGCAGCTTTTCCCGTGCAACTAATGAAAAACTGTTTTTT
V: TRBV19; size: few; D: TRBD1; J: TRBJ1-6; CDR3: CASSGTGERSPLHF; DNA: TGTGCCAGTAGTGGGACAGGGGAGCGATCACCCCTCCACTTT
V: TRBV4-2; size: -; D: TRBD1; J: TRBJ1-5; CDR3: CASSQVLGQGGQPQHF; DNA: TGTGCCAGCAGCCAAGTTCTTGGACAGGGGGGTCAGCCCCAGCATTTT
V: TRBV5-6; size: -; D: -; J: TRBJ2-1; CDR3: CASSPSGGVSYNEQFF; DNA: TGTGCCAGCAGCCCCTCCGGGGGAGTTAGCTACAATGAGCAGTTCTTC
V: TRBV4-1; size: -; D: TRBD2; J: TRBJ2-3; CDR3: CASSQGTRLGTDTQYF; DNA: TGCGCCAGCAGCCAAGGGACTAGGCTGGGCACAGATACGCAGTATTTT
V: TRBV7-6; size: -; D: -; J: TRBJ2-1; CDR3: CASSLLTEYNEQFF; DNA: TGTGCCAGCAGCTTATTAACTGAGTACAATGAGCAGTTCTTC
V: TRBV19; size: -; D: -; J: TRBJ2-1; CDR3: CASSIAVSHNEQFF; DNA: TGTGCCAGTAGTATTGCAGTTTCCCACAATGAGCAGTTCTTC
V: TRBV7-9; size: -; D: -; J: TRBJ2-7; CDR3: CASSPKGNADYEQYF; DNA: TGTGCCAGCAGCCCAAAGGGGAACGCCGACTACGAGCAGTACTTC
V: TRBV4-2; size: once; D: TRBD2; J: TRBJ2-1; CDR3: CASSPPSGGLWNEQFF; DNA: TGTGCCAGCAGCCCGCCTAGCGGGGGGCTTTGGAATGAGCAGTTCTTC